This T cell receptor beta chain was obtained from a study of identical twins. This CDR3 has 15 residues. The V segment lost 5 bases and the J segment 8 bases; nucleotides outside the gene matches: 12. The germline gives CDR1 MDHEN, CDR2 SYDVKM. Template switching added a universal primer site, and cDNA bore unique molecular identifiers. One entry per CDR3 protein results from TCRdb running MiXCR on the 5' RACE reads. There are 1.5 million to 2 million distinct CDR3 sequences in the sample; about 32% occur only once, and about 0.27% lies in the top ten. This TCR came from a newborn girl in good health. Sequenced input: cord blood. The genes are TRBV28 and TRBJ1-1; 9 nucleotides agree with TRBD1. The CDR3 here is CASSKAGTGIEEAFF. Written as DNA, the CDR3 is TGTGCCAGCAGTAAGGCCGGGACAGGGATTGAGGAAGCTTTCTTT.